The entry below describes one T cell receptor (beta chain). The clone's antigen remains unknown. Base qualities are not provided; no much larger clone lies one nucleotide away. V and J lose 5 bases and 4 bases, and a span of 6 bases separates them. CDR1 and CDR2 are drawn from the germline V gene (reference sequence): DFQATT, SNEGSKA. There are 11 amino acids in the CDR3, from cysteine to phenylalanine inclusive. The entry retains the CDR3 DNA only, 33 bases that are in frame from base 1. Donors formed part of the validation cohort, which comprised 120 subjects and was distinct from the first cohort of some 700 subjects. The sample originates from a study of cytomegalovirus exposure and HLA in healthy donors (dated by TCRdb to about 2017). For context, the study as a whole: According to a later analysis, the roughly 130 validation repertoires were produced on the same platform as the approximately 620 repertoires of the first cohort. Besides the first cohort of 666 subjects, a separate validation cohort made up of roughly 120 different subjects was used. The study aimed to test whether signatures of past pathogen exposure could be identified by cataloging public T cell receptors. The study combined high-throughput TCR immunosequencing, statistical association of individual TCRs with disease status, and machine learning to predict cytomegalovirus infection status. The investigation overall reported the following: A total of roughly 160 TCR beta chains were listed by the study as associated with cytomegalovirus. In vitro tests confirmed that a few of the cytomegalovirus-associated TCR beta chains recognize cytomegalovirus antigens. A later analysis found that TCRs clustered in the first cohort also tended to co-occur in the roughly 110 validation repertoires, with 90% to 95% of cluster scores above 0. In both the original and validation cohorts, the classifier was reported to diagnose cytomegalovirus status with high specificity and sensitivity. While some public TCRs were present in many individuals, most TCR sequences turned up only very rarely across donors. All 120 or so repertoires were used to score co-occurrence in the validation cohort in a later analysis, because that analysis had no HLA typing for the cohort. The authors suggested that the approach could potentially be extended to other disease states and immunological phenotypes.

Library preparation was by the immunoSEQ multiplex PCR assay. Per the source publication's procedure: A statistical classification framework was developed to diagnose cytomegalovirus status using the catalog of TCR beta chain sequences. TCRdb re-hosts the immuneACCESS table, in-frame sequences only. Its copies lack some clones; in the studies checked, an unresolved V gene accounts for under half of them, and the cause for the rest is not known. V and J calls and clone size are those listed in that table; D and trimming were worked out from the DNA. In this sample the table shows approximately 300,000 clones, 86% of which occur a single time. The ten most abundant clones make up under 0.85% of the sample.

The sequence derives from a woman aged 18 to 35 in good health and CMV-seronegative. The rearranged chain carries TRBV20-1 and TRBJ1-5; no confident D gene assignment can be made. Sequences were obtained from PBMCs. CDR3 region: CSAAINQPQHF. The sequenced DNA is TGCAGTGCTGCTATTAATCAGCCCCAGCATTTT.